Listed below are T cell receptor beta chains from one sample, sequenced in a study of response to subunit inactivated influenza vaccine. TCRdb itself ran the RT-PCR reads through MiXCR, one entry per CDR3 protein. The profile covers roughly 700,000 distinct CDR3 sequences, with more than 11% appearing a single time and 6% to 8% taken by the ten largest. The sequences come from PBMCs from blood, collected roughly 15 days before vaccination. The source is a man aged 50 to 59 who received an inactivated influenza vaccine. Each CDR3 is given without its conserved first and last residue. Fields, in order: J gene, V gene, CDR3 protein.

TRBJ1-1	TRBV20-1	SGVGVGTEAF
TRBJ1-3	TRBV5-1	ASSETSGNTIY
TRBJ1-2	TRBV5-6	ASSPPGRERGGTNYGYT
TRBJ2-7	TRBV27	ASSLAYHVYEQY
TRBJ1-6	TRBV6-2/TRBV6-3	ASKPGVHSPLH
TRBJ2-2	TRBV7-2	ASSLVGVRYTGELF
TRBJ2-3	TRBV12-3/TRBV12-4	ASMSRGADTQY
TRBJ2-2	TRBV5-1	ASSKSPNLGGGELF
TRBJ1-2	TRBV7-2	ASSEDRGSYGYT
TRBJ2-1	TRBV27	ASSPGDRIIYNEQF
TRBJ2-1	TRBV20-1	SASGFGEWQF
TRBJ2-3	TRBV7-6	ASSLGGRAVSDTQY
TRBJ2-3	TRBV10-1	ASSELWDTQY
TRBJ1-2	TRBV4-1	ASSQDTGIYGYT
TRBJ2-7	TRBV20-1	SARAFGGTYEQY
TRBJ1-4	TRBV5-1	ASSLIGVKEKLF
TRBJ2-1	TRBV6-5	ASSLNPGQTLHRYNEQF
TRBJ1-2	TRBV9	ASSAGTGTYGYT
TRBJ1-1	TRBV11-2	ASSPTGQGSTEAF
TRBJ2-7	TRBV6-5	ASSYYPGAEQY
TRBJ1-1	TRBV7-2	ASSLSRSWNTEAF
TRBJ2-2	TRBV28	ASSFGQERTGELF
TRBJ1-4	TRBV18	ASSLGRKLLGNEKLF
TRBJ1-1	TRBV5-1	ASSKSQGQGVVNTEAF
TRBJ2-7	TRBV4-1	ASSHYPRGGSLDHYEQY
TRBJ2-7	TRBV4-2	ASSQVTSGGPYEQY
TRBJ2-5	TRBV5-1	ASSLGQVMQETQY
TRBJ1-2	TRBV7-2	AKGAYNYGYT
TRBJ2-2	TRBV4-3	ASSQETSGNTGELF
TRBJ1-2	TRBV12-3/TRBV12-4	ASRAAGRYGYT
TRBJ1-4	TRBV12-3/TRBV12-4	ASRADEKLF
TRBJ1-2	TRBV12-3/TRBV12-4	ASSRGQGASGYT
TRBJ2-1	TRBV9	ASSVAGNSYNEQF
TRBJ2-7	TRBV29-1	SVLAGVGYEQY
TRBJ2-1	TRBV4-3	ASSQDLRTNEQF
TRBJ2-6	TRBV6-2/TRBV6-3	ASSYSTGGAWTNVLT